This passage covers 20 T cell receptor beta chains from one sample sequenced in a study of T cells expressing NK-cell markers. TCRdb re-called the 5' RACE reads; one entry per CDR3 protein, DNA not given. Seen in this sample are about 260,000 distinct CDR3 sequences; the ten most common clones hold approximately 0.41%. Sequencing was done on a sample of blood T cells: a sorted CD56 or NKG2C T cell subset, CD4+ or CD8+ T cells, or bulk PBMC T cells (not recorded which). The receptors were gathered from a man between 18 and 35 years old in good health.

The V and J genes are TRBV28 and TRBJ2-6; the TCRdb D gene call, TRBD2, has no DNA to confirm it. The CDR3 runs 14 residues. Per germline, CDR1 MDHEN and CDR2 SYDVKM. CDR3 sequence reads: CASSPIGGPSVLTF.

The V and J genes are TRBV6-1 and TRBJ1-1. CDR3 length: 13 amino acids. The germline V gene encodes CDR1 MNHNS and CDR2 SASEGT. CDR3 sequence reads: CASRVVVNTEAFF.

The CDR3 protein is CSVAGLMNTEAFF. The chain joins TRBV29-1 to TRBJ1-1; TCRdb outputs TRBD1, but without DNA this stays unchecked. This CDR3 spans 13 amino acids. Per germline, CDR1 SQVTM and CDR2 ANQGSEA.

V and J are TRBV12-3 or TRBV12-4 and TRBJ2-1; TCRdb's D call, TRBD2, is unchecked because there is no DNA. The CDR3 covers 16 residues. This chain's CDR3 is CASSRGTSPGYNEQFF.

The V call is TRBV5-1, the J call TRBJ2-1. CDR3 length: 14 residues. Germline-derived CDR1 and CDR2 are SGHRS and YFSETQ. This CDR3 is CASSSGRFYNEQFF.

CDR3 amino acids: CSAREPSGTDTQYF. The chain employs TRBV20-1 and TRBJ2-3; lacking DNA, the TRBD2 call made by TCRdb goes unchecked. This CDR3 has 14 residues. Germline-derived CDR1 and CDR2 are DFQATT and SNEGSKA (reference sequence).

J is TRBJ2-1 and V is TRBV4-1; TCRdb indicates TRBD2, and absent DNA this call remains unverified. Germline values: CDR1 MGHRA, CDR2 YSYEKL. The CDR3 length is 16 residues. This chain's CDR3 is CASSQTWTSGRGEQFF.

The chain combines TRBV5-5 with TRBJ1-1; TCRdb's assignment of TRBD1 cannot be checked, as there is no DNA. CDR3 size: 14 residues. In germline, CDR1 is SGHKS, CDR2 YYEKEE (reference sequence). CDR3 sequence reads: CASSFGPPGTEAFF.

The chain employs TRBV4-3 and TRBJ1-1; TCRdb designates TRBD1, a call that cannot be tested without DNA. CDR3 size: 16 residues. Germline V CDR1 and CDR2: LGHNA, YSLEER. The CDR3 loop reads CASSQVGNRANTEAFF.

The rearrangement links TRBV11-2 to TRBJ2-1; absent DNA, TCRdb's TRBD2 call cannot be checked. This CDR3 has 16 residues. CDR1 and CDR2 from the germline V gene are SGHAT and FQNNGV. The CDR3 spells CASSLRTSGSYNEQFF. Based on the CDR3 plus reference TRBV11-2 and TRBJ2-1, the full variable domain is EAGVAQSPRYKIIEKRQSVAFWCNPISGHATLYWYQQILGQGPKLLIQFQNNGVVDDSQLPKDRFSAERLKGVDSTLKIQPAKLEDSAVYLCASSLRTSGSYNEQFFGPGTRLTVL.

This chain joins TRBV12-3 or TRBV12-4 and TRBJ2-3; TCRdb's assignment of TRBD1 cannot be checked, as there is no DNA. This CDR3 contains 13 residues. The CDR3 here is CASKPGGQDTQYF.

The chain uses TRBV12-3 or TRBV12-4 and TRBJ1-3. This CDR3 spans 12 amino acids. The CDR3 sequence is CASIPLGNTIYF.

V usage is TRBV29-1 and J usage is TRBJ2-7. CDR1 is SQVTM, CDR2 ANQGSEA, per germline. CDR3 length: 13 residues. CDR3: CSVAVRLSYEQYF.

The CDR3 sequence: CASSQLIGGGSGETQYF. This chain connects TRBV14 to TRBJ2-5; the D call from TCRdb, TRBD2, cannot be confirmed without DNA. Germline V gives CDR1 SGHDN, CDR2 FVKESK. There are 17 residues in the CDR3.

The gene calls are TRBV7-7 and TRBJ2-2; the TCRdb D gene call, TRBD1, has no DNA to confirm it. The CDR3 loop spans 15 amino acids. Germline-derived CDR1 and CDR2 are SSHAT and FNYEAQ (reference sequence). Here the CDR3 reads CASSRQGPNTGELFF.

This chain connects TRBV7-9 to TRBJ2-1; TCRdb lists TRBD2, though no DNA is available to test this call. The CDR3 is made up of 13 amino acids. Germline V gene data show CDR1 as SEHNR and CDR2 as FQNEAQ (reference sequence). The CDR3 sequence: CAVGDYNYNEQFF.

This chain connects TRBV4-3 to TRBJ2-1; TCRdb gives TRBD2 as the D gene, but with no DNA this cannot be confirmed. Looked up from germline, CDR1 is LGHNA and CDR2 is YSLEER. CDR3 length: 13 amino acids. The CDR3: CATRDSLYNEQFF.

V usage is TRBV12-3 or TRBV12-4 and J usage is TRBJ1-6; the TRBD1 assignment by TCRdb is unverifiable without DNA. The CDR3 runs to 15 residues. This chain's CDR3 is CASSLSGLGNSPLHF.

The chain joins TRBV14 to TRBJ1-1; the TRBD1 assignment by TCRdb is unverifiable without DNA. The CDR3 length is 14 residues. In germline, CDR1 is SGHDN, CDR2 FVKESK. CDR3: CASSGGPGNTEAFF. The full variable domain, with the rest looked up from reference TRBV14 and TRBJ1-1, is EAGVTQFPSHSVIEKGQTVTLRCDPISGHDNLYWYRRVMGKEIKFLLHFVKESKQDESGMPNNRFLAERTGGTYSTLKVQPAELEDSGVYFCASSGGPGNTEAFFGQGTRLTVV.

The rearrangement uses TRBV18 and TRBJ1-2. The CDR3 is 14 amino acids. Germline V gene sequence: CDR1 KGHSH, CDR2 LQKENI. This chain's CDR3 is CASSPIEGTPGYTF.